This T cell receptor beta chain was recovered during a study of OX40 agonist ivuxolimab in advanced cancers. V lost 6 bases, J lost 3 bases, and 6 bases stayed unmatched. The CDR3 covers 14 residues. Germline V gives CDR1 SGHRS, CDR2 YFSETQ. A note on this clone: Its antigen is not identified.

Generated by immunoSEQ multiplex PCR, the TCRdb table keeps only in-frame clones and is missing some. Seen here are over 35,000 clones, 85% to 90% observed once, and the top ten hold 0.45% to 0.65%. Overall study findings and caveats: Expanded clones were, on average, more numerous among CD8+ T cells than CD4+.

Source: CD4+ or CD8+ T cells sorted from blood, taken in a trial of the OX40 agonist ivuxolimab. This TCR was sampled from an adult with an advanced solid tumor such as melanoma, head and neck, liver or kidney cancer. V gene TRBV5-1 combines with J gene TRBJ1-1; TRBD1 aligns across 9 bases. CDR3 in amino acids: CASKGQGVDTEAFF. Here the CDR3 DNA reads TGCGCCAGCAAGGGACAGGGCGTAGACACTGAAGCTTTCTTT. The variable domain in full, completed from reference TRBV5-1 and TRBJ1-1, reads KAGVTQTPRYLIKTRGQQVTLSCSPISGHRSVSWYQQTPGQGLQFLFEYFSETQRNKGNFPGRFSGRQFSNSRSEMNVSTLELGDSALYLCASKGQGVDTEAFFGQGTRLTVV.